This T cell receptor (beta chain) was captured by sequencing in a study of graft-versus-host responses after intestinal transplantation. The wider study: Each of the recipients got a multivisceral, liver-intestinal, or isolated intestinal transplant. General observations from the study: Among circulating GvH clones, peak levels were associated with early post-transplant declines in HvG clones.

The table lists this clone with a few counts. What it binds is not known. This table comes from immunoSEQ multiplex PCR, and its TCRdb copy is limited to in-frame clones, with some not included. The profile shows approximately 85,000 clones, 90% to 95% of them singletons. The CDR3 is 14 amino acids. Germline assignment: CDR1 MNHEY and CDR2 SMNVEV (reference sequence). Trimming took off 5 bases at V and 9 bases at J, with 14 bases between the two ends. The clonotype originates from a human donor who was the organ donor for an intestinal transplant. V is TRBV27 and J is TRBJ1-6, with a possible D match to TRBD1 (6 bases). Sequenced material: unstimulated CD8+ T cells sorted from spleen or lymph node cells, taken before transplant. The CDR3 spells CASSPTGAASPLHF. DNA of the CDR3: TGTGCCAGCAGTCCGACAGGAGCGGCTTCACCCCTCCACTTT.